This entry describes one T cell receptor (beta chain). This record comes from a study of identical twins. A template switching step contributed a universal primer site, while unique molecular identifiers were present in the cDNA. From the 5' RACE reads, TCRdb called clonotypes with MiXCR, one entry per CDR3 protein. The table shows about 240,000 distinct CDR3 sequences, with 10% occurring only once. There were only healthy Caucasians among the donors. V gave up 4 bases and J gave up 2 bases; unmatched junction bases: 8. The CDR3 has 16 residues. Germline lookup yields CDR1 SGHTA and CDR2 FQGNSA. Source material: memory T cells sorted from blood. The V and J genes are TRBV7-2 and TRBJ1-1, with 9 bases matching TRBD1. This TCR was recovered from a man aged 50-59 years in good health. CDR3 DNA sequence: TGTGCCAGCAGCTGGCCACAGGGGGCCGGAAACACTGAAGCTTTCTTT. Translated, it gives CASSWPQGAGNTEAFF.